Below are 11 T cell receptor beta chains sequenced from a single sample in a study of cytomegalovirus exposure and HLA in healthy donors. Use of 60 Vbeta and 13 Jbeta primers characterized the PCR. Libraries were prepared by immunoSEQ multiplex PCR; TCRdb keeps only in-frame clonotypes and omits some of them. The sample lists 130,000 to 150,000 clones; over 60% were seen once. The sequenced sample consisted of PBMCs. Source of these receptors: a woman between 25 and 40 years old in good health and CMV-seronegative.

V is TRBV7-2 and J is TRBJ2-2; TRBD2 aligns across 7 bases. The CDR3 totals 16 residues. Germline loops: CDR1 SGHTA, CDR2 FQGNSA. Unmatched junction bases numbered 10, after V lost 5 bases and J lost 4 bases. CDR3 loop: CASSHLGGSSTGELFF. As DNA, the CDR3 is TGTGCCAGCAGCCACTTGGGGGGGTCATCCACCGGGGAGCTGTTTTTT.

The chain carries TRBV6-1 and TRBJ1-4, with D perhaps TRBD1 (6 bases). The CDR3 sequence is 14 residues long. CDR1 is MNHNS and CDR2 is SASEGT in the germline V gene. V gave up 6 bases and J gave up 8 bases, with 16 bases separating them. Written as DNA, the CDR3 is TGTGCCAGCAGATCCGGGACATTGCAGGAAAAACTGTTTTTT. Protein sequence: CASRSGTLQEKLFF.

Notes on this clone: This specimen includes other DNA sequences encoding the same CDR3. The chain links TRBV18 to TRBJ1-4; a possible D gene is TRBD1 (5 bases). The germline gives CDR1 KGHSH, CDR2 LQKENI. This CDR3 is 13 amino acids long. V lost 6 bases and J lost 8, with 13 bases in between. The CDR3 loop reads CASSPRRDEKLFF. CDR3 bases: TGTGCCAGCTCCCCCCGGCGGGACGAAAAACTGTTTTTT.

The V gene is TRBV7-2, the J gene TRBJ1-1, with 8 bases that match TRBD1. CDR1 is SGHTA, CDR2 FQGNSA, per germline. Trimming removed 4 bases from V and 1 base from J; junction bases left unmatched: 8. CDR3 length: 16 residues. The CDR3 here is CASSSILGQGNTEAFF. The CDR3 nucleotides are TGTGCCAGCAGCTCAATACTTGGACAGGGGAACACTGAAGCTTTCTTT.

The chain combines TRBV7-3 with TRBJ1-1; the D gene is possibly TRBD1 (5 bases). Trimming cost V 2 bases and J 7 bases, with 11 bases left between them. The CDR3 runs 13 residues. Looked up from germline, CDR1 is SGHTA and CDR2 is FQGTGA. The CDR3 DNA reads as TGTGCCAGCAGCTTAGATCGACAGCATGAAGCTTTCTTT. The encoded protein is CASSLDRQHEAFF. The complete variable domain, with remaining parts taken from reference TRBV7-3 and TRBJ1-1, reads GAGVSQTPSNKVTEKGKYVELRCDPISGHTALYWYRQSLGQGPEFLIYFQGTGAADDSGLPNDRFFAVRPEGSVSTLKIQRTERGDSAVYLCASSLDRQHEAFFGQGTRLTVV.

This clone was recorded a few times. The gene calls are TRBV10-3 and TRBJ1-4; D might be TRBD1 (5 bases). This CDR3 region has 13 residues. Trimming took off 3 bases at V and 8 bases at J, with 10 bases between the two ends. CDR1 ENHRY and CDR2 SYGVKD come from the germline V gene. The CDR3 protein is CAISDRDGEKLFF. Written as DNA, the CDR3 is TGTGCCATCAGTGACAGGGATGGGGAAAAACTGTTTTTT.

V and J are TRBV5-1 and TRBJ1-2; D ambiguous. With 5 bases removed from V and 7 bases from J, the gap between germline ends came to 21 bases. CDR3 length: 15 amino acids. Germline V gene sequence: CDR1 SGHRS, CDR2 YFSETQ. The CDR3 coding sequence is TGCGCCAGCAGATTCGCAATGGGCCCCCCGACTGGCTACACCTTC. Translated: CASRFAMGPPTGYTF.

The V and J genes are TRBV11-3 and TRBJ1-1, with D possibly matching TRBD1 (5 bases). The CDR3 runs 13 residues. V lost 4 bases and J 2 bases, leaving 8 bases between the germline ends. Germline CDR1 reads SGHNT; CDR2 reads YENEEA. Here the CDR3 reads CASSSDINTEAFF. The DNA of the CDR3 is TGTGCCAGCAGCTCGGACATTAACACTGAAGCTTTCTTT. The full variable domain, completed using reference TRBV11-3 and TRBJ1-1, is EAGVVQSPRYKIIEKKQPVAFWCNPISGHNTLYWYLQNLGQGPELLIRYENEEAVDDSQLPKDRFSAERLKGVDSTLKIQPAELGDSAVYLCASSSDINTEAFFGQGTRLTVV.

The DNA of the CDR3 is TGTGCCAGCAGTTTACGACAATTGGGTGGCTACACCTTC. It codes for CASSLRQLGGYTF. The chain uses TRBV27 and TRBJ1-2; D not certain. V was cut by 2 bases and J by 7 bases, with 11 bases left in between. CDR3 length: 13 residues. Looked up from germline, CDR1 is MNHEY and CDR2 is SMNVEV (reference sequence).

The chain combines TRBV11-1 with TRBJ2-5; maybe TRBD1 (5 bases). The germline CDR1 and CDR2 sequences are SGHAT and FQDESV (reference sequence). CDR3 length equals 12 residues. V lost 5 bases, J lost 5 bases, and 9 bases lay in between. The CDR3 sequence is CASSTGSETQYF. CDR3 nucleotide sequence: TGTGCCAGCAGCACAGGTTCCGAGACCCAGTACTTC.

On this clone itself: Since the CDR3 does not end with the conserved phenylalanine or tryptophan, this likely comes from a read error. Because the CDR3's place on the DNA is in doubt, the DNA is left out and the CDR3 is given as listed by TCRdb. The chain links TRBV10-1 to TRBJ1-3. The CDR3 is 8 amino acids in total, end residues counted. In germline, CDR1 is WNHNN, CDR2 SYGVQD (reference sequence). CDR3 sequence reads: CASSLVVT.